This is a list of T cell receptor beta chains from one sample in a study of blood T cell repertoires in COVID-19. Measured with immunoSEQ multiplex PCR; TCRdb has only the in-frame clones, and not every one. The table lists about 220,000 clones, 80% to 90% of them singletons, with roughly 5.3% in the top ten. The specimen was peripheral blood. These receptors were collected from a woman aged 60-75 years who had recovered from COVID-19. CDR3s include the opening cysteine and the closing phenylalanine or tryptophan. The D gene is left open where the match is weak. Size is omitted from some rows. Given values are once, few, many or a class for expanded clones.

V gene: TRBV7-9; D gene: .; clone size: .; J gene: TRBJ1-1; CDR3 protein: CASSLGWPRGRSTEAFF; CDR3 DNA: TGTGCCAGCAGCTTAGGGTGGCCGCGGGGCCGGAGCACTGAAGCTTTCTTT
V gene: TRBV29-1; D gene: TRBD1; clone size: .; J gene: TRBJ1-2; CDR3 protein: CSVEEGQGWGYTF; CDR3 DNA: TGCAGCGTCGAAGAGGGACAGGGCTGGGGCTACACCTTC
V gene: TRBV5-1; D gene: TRBD1; clone size: .; J gene: TRBJ1-6; CDR3 protein: CASSPGGRNSPLHF; CDR3 DNA: TGCGCCAGCAGCCCAGGGGGCCGGAATTCACCCCTCCACTTT
V gene: TRBV5-1; D gene: TRBD1; clone size: .; J gene: TRBJ1-6; CDR3 protein: CASSLATGGRDSPLHF; CDR3 DNA: TGCGCCAGCAGCTTGGCGACAGGGGGCAGGGATTCACCCCTCCACTTT
V gene: TRBV5-1; D gene: .; clone size: .; J gene: TRBJ1-1; CDR3 protein: CASSLVYGRRENTEAFF; CDR3 DNA: TGCGCCAGCAGCTTGGTTTACGGCAGGCGTGAGAACACTGAAGCTTTCTTT
V gene: TRBV7-2; D gene: TRBD2; clone size: .; J gene: TRBJ2-1; CDR3 protein: CASSPGLAVSSYNEQFF; CDR3 DNA: TGTGCCAGCAGCCCGGGACTAGCGGTGAGCTCCTACAATGAGCAGTTCTTC
V gene: TRBV7-9; D gene: .; clone size: .; J gene: TRBJ2-2; CDR3 protein: CASSSDRTSNTGELFF; CDR3 DNA: TGTGCCAGCAGCTCAGACAGGACCTCGAACACCGGGGAGCTGTTTTTT
V gene: TRBV2; D gene: .; clone size: .; J gene: TRBJ1-6; CDR3 protein: CASRQEWTDSPLHF; CDR3 DNA: TGTGCCAGCAGACAGGAATGGACGGACTCACCCCTCCACTTT
V gene: TRBV30; D gene: .; clone size: .; J gene: TRBJ1-2; CDR3 protein: CAWRPPGGYYGYTF; CDR3 DNA: TGTGCCTGGAGACCACCGGGGGGGTACTATGGCTACACCTTC
V gene: TRBV19; D gene: TRBD1; clone size: once; J gene: TRBJ2-1; CDR3 protein: CASSIGPGGNEQFF; CDR3 DNA: TGTGCCAGTAGTATTGGGCCAGGGGGCAATGAGCAGTTCTTC
V gene: TRBV19; D gene: .; clone size: .; J gene: TRBJ1-2; CDR3 protein: CATHRGYGYTF; CDR3 DNA: TGTGCCACCCACCGGGGGTATGGCTACACCTTC
V gene: TRBV30; D gene: .; clone size: .; J gene: TRBJ1-5; CDR3 protein: CAWSPRGGGYQPQHF; CDR3 DNA: TGTGCCTGGAGTCCCCGGGGGGGTGGATACCAGCCCCAGCATTTT
V gene: TRBV5-1; D gene: .; clone size: .; J gene: TRBJ2-6; CDR3 protein: CASRPGGFFGANVLTF; CDR3 DNA: TGCGCCAGCAGGCCAGGGGGGTTCTTTGGGGCCAACGTCCTGACTTTC
V gene: TRBV29-1; D gene: TRBD1; clone size: .; J gene: TRBJ2-7; CDR3 protein: CSVVRARDRGTEQYF; CDR3 DNA: TGCAGCGTTGTTCGGGCGCGGGACAGGGGTACAGAGCAGTACTTC
V gene: TRBV7-2; D gene: .; clone size: .; J gene: TRBJ2-5; CDR3 protein: CASSLFAREVGETQYF; CDR3 DNA: TGTGCCAGCAGCTTATTCGCCAGGGAGGTCGGAGAGACCCAGTACTTC
V gene: TRBV27; D gene: TRBD1; clone size: .; J gene: TRBJ2-7; CDR3 protein: CASSTSGTGNYEQYF; CDR3 DNA: TGTGCCAGCAGCACCTCAGGGACAGGGAACTACGAGCAGTACTTC
V gene: TRBV5-1; D gene: .; clone size: .; J gene: TRBJ2-1; CDR3 protein: CASSLLDEQFF; CDR3 DNA: TGCGCCAGCAGCTTACTCGATGAGCAGTTCTTC
V gene: TRBV30; D gene: .; clone size: .; J gene: TRBJ1-3; CDR3 protein: CAWGRQASGNTIYF; CDR3 DNA: TGTGCCTGGGGGCGACAAGCCTCTGGAAACACCATATATTTT
V gene: TRBV2; D gene: TRBD2; clone size: .; J gene: TRBJ2-7; CDR3 protein: CASRSTGLAGGLFYEQYF; CDR3 DNA: TGTGCCAGCAGATCAACCGGACTAGCGGGGGGGCTGTTTTACGAGCAGTACTTC
V gene: TRBV19; D gene: .; clone size: .; J gene: TRBJ2-1; CDR3 protein: CASSISSAGRWNEQFF; CDR3 DNA: TGTGCCAGTAGTATCTCTTCGGCAGGGAGGTGGAATGAGCAGTTCTTC
V gene: TRBV9; D gene: .; clone size: .; J gene: TRBJ1-2; CDR3 protein: CASTLTVSSNYGYTF; CDR3 DNA: TGTGCCAGCACCCTGACAGTATCCTCTAACTATGGCTACACCTTC
V gene: TRBV29-1; D gene: TRBD1; clone size: .; J gene: TRBJ2-7; CDR3 protein: CSVETGTGASYEQYF; CDR3 DNA: TGCAGCGTTGAAACCGGGACAGGGGCGTCCTACGAGCAGTACTTC
V gene: TRBV2; D gene: TRBD1; clone size: once; J gene: TRBJ1-2; CDR3 protein: CASSEVRQGAGGYTF; CDR3 DNA: TGTGCCAGCAGTGAAGTTCGACAGGGGGCGGGTGGCTACACCTTC
V gene: TRBV4-2; D gene: .; clone size: .; J gene: TRBJ1-2; CDR3 protein: CASSQVAGSNYGYTF; CDR3 DNA: TGTGCCAGCAGCCAAGTTGCAGGCTCTAACTATGGCTACACCTTC
V gene: TRBV14; D gene: TRBD2; clone size: .; J gene: TRBJ2-3; CDR3 protein: CASSQAAYWSGGDTQYF; CDR3 DNA: TGTGCCAGCAGCCAAGCCGCGTACTGGAGCGGGGGTGATACGCAGTATTTT
V gene: TRBV4-1; D gene: .; clone size: .; J gene: TRBJ1-4; CDR3 protein: CASSQGEGRGEKLFF; CDR3 DNA: TGCGCCAGCAGCCAAGGTGAGGGCCGGGGTGAAAAACTGTTTTTT